A single sample gave rise to the 24 T cell receptor beta chains below, sequenced in a study of blood T cell repertoires in COVID-19. Generated by immunoSEQ multiplex PCR, the TCRdb table keeps only in-frame clones and is missing some. The sample includes about 56,000 clones, 80% to 90% of them seen just once. The material sequenced was peripheral blood. These receptors were obtained from a woman over 75 with acute or convalescent COVID-19.

The V gene is TRBV3-1 (or the pseudogene TRBV3-2), the J gene TRBJ2-2; 8 nucleotides line up with TRBD1. V trimming: 11 bases; J trimming: 8 bases; junction bases outside the gene matches: 13. This CDR3 is 14 amino acids long. Germline V gives CDR1 LGHDT, CDR2 YNNKEL (reference sequence). CDR3 in amino acids: CAVGRAGGRGELFF. As DNA, the CDR3 is TGTGCCGTGGGGCGAGCAGGGGGCAGGGGGGAGCTGTTTTTT.

J is TRBJ1-4 and V is TRBV6-5, with D maybe TRBD1 (5 bases). The V end was cut by 2 bases, the J end by 8 bases, with 12 bases between. The CDR3 consists of 14 residues. Germline V gene sequence: CDR1 MNHEY, CDR2 SVGAGI. CDR3 region: CASSYSDRSEKLFF. The CDR3 nucleotides are TGTGCCAGCAGTTACAGCGACAGATCGGAAAAACTGTTTTTT.

DNA for the CDR3: TGTGCCAGCAGCGTTTCGGACTTAGCTAACTATGGCTACACCTTC. This codes for CASSVSDLANYGYTF. The chain employs TRBV9 and TRBJ1-2; D not certain. CDR3 size: 15 residues. The V end was cut by 2 bases, the J end by 0 bases, with 11 bases between. CDR1 is SGDLS, CDR2 YYNGEE, per germline.

This clone was detected once. This chain connects TRBV6-1 to TRBJ2-2; 8 nucleotides line up with TRBD1. The CDR3 has 16 amino acids. Germline V gives CDR1 MNHNS, CDR2 SASEGT. V dropped 3 bases and J dropped 5; count of bases not matched to a gene: 8. DNA for the CDR3: TGTGCCAGCAGTGATCGTCAGGGGGCTCGGACCGGGGAGCTGTTTTTT. Translation: CASSDRQGARTGELFF.

This chain links TRBV5-5 with TRBJ2-5; D is perhaps TRBD2 (5 bases). V lost 2 bases, J lost 1 base, and 12 bases lay in between. The CDR3 is made up of 15 amino acids. Germline-derived CDR1 and CDR2 are SGHKS and YYEKEE (reference sequence). Written as DNA, the CDR3 is TGTGCCAGCAGCTTATTTGGGAGCGTCCAAGAGACCCAGTACTTC. Translated: CASSLFGSVQETQYF.

This clone has just one count. The chain combines TRBV18 with TRBJ1-2, with 8 bases that match TRBD1. V lost 8 bases, J lost 2 bases, and 7 bases stayed unmatched. Germline V gene data show CDR1 as KGHSH and CDR2 as LQKENI. CDR3 size: 14 residues. For the CDR3, the DNA is TGTGCCAGCGACTCCGGGACAGGAAACTATGGCTACACCTTC. It translates to CASDSGTGNYGYTF.

The chain employs TRBV5-1 and TRBJ1-3; D remains ambiguous. Germline V gene sequence: CDR1 SGHRS, CDR2 YFSETQ. V was clipped by 0 bases and J by 0 bases, with 4 bases between them. The CDR3 covers 14 residues. The CDR3 sequence is CASSLDNSGNTIYF. The CDR3, as DNA: TGCGCCAGCAGCTTGGATAACTCTGGAAACACCATATATTTT.

This sequence joins TRBV6-6 and TRBJ1-2; 8 positions agree with TRBD1. The germline V gene encodes CDR1 MNHNY and CDR2 SVGAGI (reference sequence). This CDR3 contains 17 residues. Losses at the gene ends were 5 bases for V and 8 bases for J; bases not matched to a gene: 19. In DNA, the CDR3 is TGTGCCAGCAGTGGATCCTGGATGTTAGACAGGGGATCAGGCTACACCTTC. It codes for CASSGSWMLDRGSGYTF.

CDR3 DNA: TGTGCCAGCAGCCAAGGGTTATTGGGACAGCAGAACACTGAAGCTTTCTTT. Protein: CASSQGLLGQQNTEAFF. V gene TRBV4-2 combines with J gene TRBJ1-1; 7 nucleotides agree with TRBD1. The germline gives CDR1 LGHNA, CDR2 YNFKEQ. With 1 base clipped from V and 1 base from J, the junction kept 9 bases outside the gene matches. The CDR3 sequence is 17 residues long.

This clone was found a few times. The J gene is TRBJ2-7, the V gene TRBV7-6; 8 bases map to TRBD1. With V trimmed by 2 bases and J by 3 bases, 6 bases remained unmatched. CDR1 and CDR2 from the germline V gene are SGHVS and FNYEAQ. This CDR3 comprises 15 residues. Here the CDR3 reads CASSLRQGADYEQYF. CDR3 sequence (DNA): TGTGCCAGCAGCTTAAGGCAGGGGGCTGACTACGAGCAGTACTTC.

The gene calls are TRBV3-1 (or the pseudogene TRBV3-2) and TRBJ2-1, with 9 bases that match TRBD2. This CDR3 has 16 amino acids. Germline V gives CDR1 LGHDT, CDR2 YNNKEL (reference sequence). V lost 1 base to trimming and J lost 4 bases; unmatched junction nucleotides: 5. The CDR3 nucleotides are TGTGCCAGCAGCCAAGGTCGCGGGGGGGCATACAATGAGCAGTTCTTC. Amino acids: CASSQGRGGAYNEQFF.

This chain links TRBV10-2 with TRBJ2-2; D ambiguous. CDR1 and CDR2 from the germline V gene are WSHSY and SAAADI. This CDR3 spans 15 amino acids. The V end lost 2 bases, the J end lost 5 bases, and 12 bases lay between the germline ends. CDR3 bases: TGCGCCAGCAGTGAGATGAGGTTATCTACCGGGGAGCTGTTTTTT. This encodes CASSEMRLSTGELFF.

The gene calls are TRBV2 and TRBJ1-2; 7 positions agree with TRBD1. Germline V CDR1 and CDR2: SNHLY, FYNNEI. The length of the CDR3 is 14 residues. V lost 5 bases, J lost 2 bases, and 5 bases stayed unmatched. CDR3 loop: CASSTRDRNYGYTF. In DNA, the CDR3 is TGTGCCAGCAGTACCCGGGACAGAAACTATGGCTACACCTTC.

The chain links TRBV5-1 to TRBJ2-1; 7 bases are shared with TRBD2. The ends lost 4 bases at V and 6 bases at J; junction bases unmatched: 4. The CDR3 length is 13 residues. CDR1 and CDR2 from the germline V gene are SGHRS and YFSETQ. This CDR3 reads CASSGGTTNEQFF. CDR3 nucleotide sequence: TGCGCCAGCAGCGGCGGGACTACCAATGAGCAGTTCTTC.

The V call is TRBV5-6, the J call TRBJ1-2; D not resolved. From germline, CDR1 is SGHDT and CDR2 YYEEEE. This CDR3 is built from 12 residues. V was clipped by 0 bases and J by 4 bases, with 4 bases between them. The CDR3 region has the DNA TGTGCCAGCAGCTTGGAAGCCTATGGCTACACCTTC. Protein sequence: CASSLEAYGYTF. The full variable domain, completed using reference TRBV5-6 and TRBJ1-2, is DAGVTQSPTHLIKTRGQQVTLRCSPKSGHDTVSWYQQALGQGPQFIFQYYEEEERQRGNFPDRFSGHQFPNYSSELNVNALLLGDSALYLCASSLEAYGYTFGSGTRLTVV.

The V and J genes are TRBV5-1 and TRBJ2-7; TRBD1 is a possible D gene (6 bases). CDR3 size: 15 residues. In germline, CDR1 is SGHRS, CDR2 YFSETQ. The V and J ends lost 3 bases and 2 bases respectively, with 15 bases between them. CDR3 sequence: CASSWGQGRTYEQYF. The CDR3 DNA reads TGCGCCAGCAGCTGGGGGCAGGGGAGAACCTACGAGCAGTACTTC.

This clone appeared a few times. This rearrangement joins TRBV27 to TRBJ2-7; TRBD2 matches 7 bases. The CDR3 runs 13 residues. The ends lost 3 bases at V and 5 bases at J; junction bases unmatched: 4. Germline loops: CDR1 MNHEY, CDR2 SMNVEV (reference sequence). The CDR3 here is CASSLLGGNEQYF. DNA for the CDR3: TGTGCCAGCAGTTTGCTCGGGGGGAACGAGCAGTACTTC.

This clone was found once. The chain joins TRBV5-1 to TRBJ2-1, with 9 bases that match TRBD2. There are 15 residues in the CDR3. Trimming cost V 3 bases and J 8 bases; bases outside gene matches: 9. Germline CDR1 reads SGHRS; CDR2 reads YFSETQ. The CDR3 spells CASSSTSGIIDEQFF. Here the CDR3 DNA reads TGCGCCAGCAGCTCGACTAGCGGTATAATCGATGAGCAGTTCTTC.

This chain connects TRBV24-1 to TRBJ2-1; D might be TRBD1 (5 bases). In germline, CDR1 is KGHDR, CDR2 SFDVKD. The CDR3 length is 17 residues. Trimming took 2 bases from V and 0 from J, leaving 13 bases between them. DNA of the CDR3: TGTGCCACCAGTGATTCCTACAGGTCTAGCTCCTACAATGAGCAGTTCTTC. Translating it yields CATSDSYRSSSYNEQFF.

The V and J genes are TRBV7-2 and TRBJ1-2; D remains ambiguous. The CDR3 contains 15 residues. Trimming took off 1 base at V and 8 bases at J, with 17 bases between the two ends. The germline V gene has CDR1 SGHTA and CDR2 FQGNSA. The DNA of the CDR3 is TGTGCCAGCAGCTTAGATGGAGCCCCGGTTAACGGCTACACCTTC. Its protein is CASSLDGAPVNGYTF.

V is TRBV3-1 (or the pseudogene TRBV3-2) and J is TRBJ1-2; 9 bases are a match to TRBD1. Germline V gene data show CDR1 as LGHDT and CDR2 as YNNKEL (reference sequence). The CDR3 spans 15 residues. V trimming: 1 base; J trimming: 5 bases; junction bases outside the gene matches: 5. The CDR3 DNA reads TGTGCCAGCAGCCAAGCGGACAGGGGACCGTATGGCTACACCTTC. Translated, it gives CASSQADRGPYGYTF.

The CDR3 sequence: CASSPGGGAGQPQHF. CDR3 nucleotides: TGTGCCAGCAGCCCGGGGGGGGGCGCGGGGCAGCCCCAGCATTTT. V and J are TRBV7-2 and TRBJ1-5; tentatively, D is TRBD1 (6 bases). The CDR3 runs to 15 residues. Germline CDR1 and CDR2: SGHTA and FQGNSA. Trimming took 5 bases from V and 7 from J, leaving 18 bases between them. Full variable domain (rest looked up from reference TRBV7-2 and TRBJ1-5): GAGVSQSPSNKVTEKGKDVELRCDPISGHTALYWYRQSLGQGLEFLIYFQGNSAPDKSGLPSDRFSAERTGGSVSTLTIQRTQQEDSAVYLCASSPGGGAGQPQHFGDGTRLSIL.

The chain carries TRBV9 and TRBJ1-2, with 8 bases fitting TRBD1. The CDR3 has 13 residues. The V and J ends lost 4 bases and 5 bases, in that order; junction bases with no gene match: 4. Germline V gives CDR1 SGDLS, CDR2 YYNGEE. Written as DNA, the CDR3 is TGTGCCAGCAGCCCGGACAGGGAGTATGGCTACACCTTC. This translates into CASSPDREYGYTF.

The chain employs TRBV7-2 and TRBJ2-5; TRBD2 aligns across 9 bases. Germline V gene sequence: CDR1 SGHTA, CDR2 FQGNSA. With 5 bases clipped from V and 7 bases from J, the junction kept 11 bases outside the gene matches. This CDR3 contains 15 residues. DNA for the CDR3: TGTGCCAGCAGCGCACAAGCGGGGGGAGTAGGGACCCAGTACTTC. Protein: CASSAQAGGVGTQYF.